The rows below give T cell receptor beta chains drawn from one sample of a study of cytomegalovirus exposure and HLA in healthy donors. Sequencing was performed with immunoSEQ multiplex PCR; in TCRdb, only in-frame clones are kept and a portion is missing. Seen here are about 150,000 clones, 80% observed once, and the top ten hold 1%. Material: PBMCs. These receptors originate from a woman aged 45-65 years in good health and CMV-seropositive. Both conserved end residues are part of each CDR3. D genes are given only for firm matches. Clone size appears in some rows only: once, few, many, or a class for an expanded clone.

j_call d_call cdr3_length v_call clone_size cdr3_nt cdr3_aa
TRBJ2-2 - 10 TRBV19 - TGTGCCGCAGGATCCGGGGAGCTGTTTTTT CAAGSGELFF
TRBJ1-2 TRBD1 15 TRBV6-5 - TGTGCCAGCAGTTCCCCCCCGACAGGGGCGGATGGCTACACCTTC CASSSPPTGADGYTF
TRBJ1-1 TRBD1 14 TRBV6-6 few TGTGCCAGCAGTTACTCGGGACAGGGCGTAGAAGCTTTCTTT CASSYSGQGVEAFF
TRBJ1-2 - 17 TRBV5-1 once TGCGCCAGCAGCTTGGTAACTGGGCCCGCACCGGATCTTGGCTACACCTTC CASSLVTGPAPDLGYTF
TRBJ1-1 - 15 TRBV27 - TGTGCCAGCAGTTTATGGGGCAGTGTCGACACTGAAGCTTTCTTT CASSLWGSVDTEAFF
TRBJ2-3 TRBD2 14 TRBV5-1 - TGCGCCAGCAGGGTAGCGGGGGGAGGAGATACGCAGTATTTT CASRVAGGGDTQYF
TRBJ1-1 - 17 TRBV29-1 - TGCAGCGCTCATGGGCTGGGCCGGGCGGGGGTTAACACTGAAGCTTTCTTT CSAHGLGRAGVNTEAFF
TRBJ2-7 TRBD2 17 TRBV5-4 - TGTGCCAGCAGCTTGAAGCGGGGGGCCAAATCGGTATACGAGCAGTACTTC CASSLKRGAKSVYEQYF
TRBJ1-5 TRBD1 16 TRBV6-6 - TGTGCCAGCACCCTGACAGGGTCAAGGAGCAATCAGCCCCAGCATTTT CASTLTGSRSNQPQHF
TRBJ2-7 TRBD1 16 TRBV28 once TGTGCCAGCAGTTCATCCGGGACAGGGGGCATCTACGAGCAGTACTTC CASSSSGTGGIYEQYF
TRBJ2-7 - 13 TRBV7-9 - TGTGCCAGCAGCCGGAGTCAGGGCTACGAGCAGTACTTC CASSRSQGYEQYF
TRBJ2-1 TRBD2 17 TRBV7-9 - TGTGCCAGCAGCCGACCTAGGACTAGCGGGGATTACAATGAGCAGTTCTTC CASSRPRTSGDYNEQFF
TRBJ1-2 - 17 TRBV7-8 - TGTGCCAGCAGCTTGGGAACAGGCCGCATTGGGTTCGATGGCTACACCTTC CASSLGTGRIGFDGYTF
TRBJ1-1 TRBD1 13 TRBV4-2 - TGTGCCAGCAGCCTCCCAGGGGGCACTGAAGCTTTCTTT CASSLPGGTEAFF
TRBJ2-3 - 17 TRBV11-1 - TGTGCCAGCAGCAAACTACCATTGACAGTTAGCACAGATACGCAGTATTTT CASSKLPLTVSTDTQYF
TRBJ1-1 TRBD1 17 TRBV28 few TGTGCCAGCAGGACGGGACAGGGAACGAGAGTGAACACTGAAGCTTTCTTT CASRTGQGTRVNTEAFF
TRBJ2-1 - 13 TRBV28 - TGTGCCAGCAGTAAGGGGTTTGGGAATGAGCAGTTCTTC CASSKGFGNEQFF